Included here is one T cell receptor beta chain sequence, with context. The antigen remains undetermined. The data were produced by immunoSEQ multiplex PCR, yet TCRdb's version contains in-frame clones alone and is incomplete. The table includes some 120,000 clones, approximately 87% detected once. The data derive from a study of T cell responses to AZD1222 COVID-19 vaccine. General study points: Along spike, vaccine-associated CD4 TCRs were found throughout, with dominance at 160-218 and 743-854. Reports say nearly half of spike-specific TCRs go after unmutated variant regions.

Sequencing was performed on peripheral blood, taken on day 0 of AZD1222 vaccination. The receptor was isolated from an adult in good health.

The CDR3: CSASPVGGFNYGYTF. Written as DNA, the CDR3 is TGCAGTGCTAGTCCGGTTGGGGGATTCAACTATGGCTACACCTTC. The rearrangement joins TRBV20-1 to TRBJ1-2; tentative D call: TRBD1 (5 bases). Between the trimmed V and J ends, which lost 3 bases and 2 bases, there was a span of 16 bases. This CDR3 is built from 15 residues. Germline V gene sequence: CDR1 DFQATT, CDR2 SNEGSKA (reference sequence).